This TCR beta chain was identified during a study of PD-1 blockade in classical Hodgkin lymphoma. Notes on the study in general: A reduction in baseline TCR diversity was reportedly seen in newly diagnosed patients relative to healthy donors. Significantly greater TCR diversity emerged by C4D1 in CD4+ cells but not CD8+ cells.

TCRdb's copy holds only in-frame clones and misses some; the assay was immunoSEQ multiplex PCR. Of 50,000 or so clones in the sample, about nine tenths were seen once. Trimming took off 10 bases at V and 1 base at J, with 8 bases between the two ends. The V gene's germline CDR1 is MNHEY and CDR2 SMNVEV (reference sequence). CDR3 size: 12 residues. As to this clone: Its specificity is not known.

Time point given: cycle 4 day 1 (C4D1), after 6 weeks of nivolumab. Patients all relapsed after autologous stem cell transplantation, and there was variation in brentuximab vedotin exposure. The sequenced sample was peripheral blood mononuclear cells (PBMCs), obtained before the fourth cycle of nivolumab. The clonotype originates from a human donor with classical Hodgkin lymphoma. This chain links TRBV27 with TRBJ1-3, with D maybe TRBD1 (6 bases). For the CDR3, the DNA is TGTGCCATACAGGGATCTGGAAACACCATATATTTT. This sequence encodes CAIQGSGNTIYF.